A single sample gave rise to the 8 T cell receptor beta chains below, sequenced in a study of cytomegalovirus exposure and HLA in healthy donors. With 60 Vbeta and 13 Jbeta primers, the PCR was carried out. Method: immunoSEQ multiplex PCR; TCRdb's copy keeps in-frame clones and lacks some. The repertoire holds hundreds of thousands of clones, with 65% to 75% as singletons. The source material was PBMCs. All receptors come from a woman aged 30 to 39 in good health and CMV-seronegative.

This sequence joins TRBV7-9 and TRBJ2-7; TRBD1 matches at 8 bases. The CDR3 spans 17 residues. Losses at the gene ends were 3 bases for V and 3 bases for J; bases not matched to a gene: 13. In germline, CDR1 is SEHNR, CDR2 FQNEAQ (reference sequence). The CDR3 nucleotides are TGTGCCAGCAGCTTGGGCAGGGGGCCGCTTGGGGTCTACGAGCAGTACTTC. Its protein product is CASSLGRGPLGVYEQYF.

The gene calls are TRBV30 and TRBJ2-5, with 9 bases aligning to TRBD2. Germline CDR1 GTSNPN, CDR2 SVGIG (reference sequence). The CDR3 sequence is 13 residues long. V trimming: 0 bases; J trimming: 5 bases; junction bases outside the gene matches: 1. CDR3 sequence: CAWSVGLAETQYF. Written as DNA, the CDR3 is TGTGCCTGGAGTGTAGGACTAGCGGAGACCCAGTACTTC.

With respect to this clone: The same CDR3 also results from other DNA sequences found in this sample. This chain links TRBV30 with TRBJ1-3; 7 bases line up with TRBD1. Germline V CDR1 and CDR2: GTSNPN, SVGIG (reference sequence). This CDR3 is built from 14 residues. CDR3 region: CAWSRDSFGNTIYF. DNA for the CDR3: TGTGCATGGTCTAGGGACAGCTTTGGAAACACCATATATTTT.

This rearrangement joins TRBV7-6 to TRBJ2-1; possibly TRBD2 for D (6 bases). V lost 5 bases and J lost 0, with 11 bases in between. In germline, CDR1 is SGHVS, CDR2 FNYEAQ. The CDR3 loop spans 15 amino acids. DNA of the CDR3: TGTGCCAGCAGCCGGGCGGGGAGCTCCTACAATGAGCAGTTCTTC. Its protein is CASSRAGSSYNEQFF.

This chain links TRBV25-1 with TRBJ2-2; 9 nucleotides align to TRBD1. From germline, CDR1 is MGHDK and CDR2 SYGVNS. Trimming at V came to 2 bases and at J to 6 bases, leaving 1 base not matched to a gene. The CDR3 is made up of 14 amino acids. In nucleotides, the CDR3 is TGTGCCAGCAGTGAAGGGACAGGGCCCGGGGAGCTGTTTTTT. Encoded protein: CASSEGTGPGELFF.

The chain recombines TRBV6-5 with TRBJ2-2; D is undetermined. V shed 6 bases and J shed 4 bases, with 9 bases lying between them. CDR1 and CDR2 (germline): MNHEY, SVGAGI. This CDR3 region has 13 residues. The DNA for the CDR3 is TGTGCCAGCAGCTCCAGTTGCACCGGGGAGCTGTTTTTT. Its protein product is CASSSSCTGELFF.

This chain joins TRBV30 and TRBJ2-7; 11 bases agree with TRBD2. The ends lost 2 bases at V and 0 bases at J; junction bases unmatched: 3. Germline V gives CDR1 GTSNPN, CDR2 SVGIG (reference sequence). The CDR3 has 15 residues. The CDR3 bases are TGTGCCTGGAGTACTAGCGGGAGTATCTCCTACGAGCAGTACTTC. Translated, it gives CAWSTSGSISYEQYF.

Worth noting for this clone: The junction does not match germline at one end; this may be a read error. This rearrangement joins TRBV19 to TRBJ1-2; maybe TRBD1 (6 bases). Germline CDR1 is LNHDA and CDR2 is SQIVND (reference sequence). The CDR3 length is 15 residues. CDR3 nucleotide sequence: TGTGCCAGTACCCCCGTGGGGGGGGCTAATTATGGCTACACCTTC. Translating it yields CASTPVGGANYGYTF.